The 17 T cell receptor beta chains below come from one sample, sequenced in a study of T-cell reconstitution after alpha-beta-depleted transplantation in children. It was with unique molecular identifiers that the TCRbeta library was prepared. TCRdb redid the calling of the PCR reads with MiXCR, one entry per CDR3 protein. Of 500,000 to 650,000 distinct CDR3 sequences in the sample, under 15% were seen once. The sequencing here drew on PBMCs, mostly from graft donor cells, taken 360 days after TCRalphabeta/CD19-depleted stem cell transplant. These receptors were collected from a male patient between 5 and 17 years old who had a stem cell transplant for acute myeloid leukemia, so the T cells may come from the graft donor.

This rearrangement joins TRBV7-8 to TRBJ2-7, with D unclear. Germline V gene sequence: CDR1 SGHVS, CDR2 FQNEAQ. V dropped 4 bases and J dropped 2 bases, with 9 bases sitting between them. The CDR3 consists of 13 residues. The CDR3 coding sequence is TGTGCCAGCAGCTCCCTAAGCCCCTACGAGCAGTACTTC. It codes for CASSSLSPYEQYF.

Many counts were recorded for this clonotype. This chain links TRBV10-3 with TRBJ2-5; D perhaps matches TRBD1 (6 bases). The CDR3 has 15 residues. Germline V CDR1 and CDR2: ENHRY, SYGVKD. V was cut by 6 bases and J by 5 bases, with 19 bases left in between. CDR3 sequence: CAIRDSGTNKETQYF. The CDR3 DNA sequence: TGTGCCATCAGAGACTCCGGGACAAATAAGGAGACCCAGTACTTC.

The genes are TRBV20-1 and TRBJ1-2; D call uncertain. V gave up 3 bases and J gave up 0 bases, with 11 bases separating them. This CDR3 comprises 14 residues. CDR1 is DFQATT and CDR2 is SNEGSKA in the germline V gene (reference sequence). In DNA, the CDR3 is TGCAGTGCTAGTCGACCGACGACTAACTATGGCTACACCTTC. This encodes CSASRPTTNYGYTF.

This clonotype has a handful of counts. This chain joins TRBV7-9 and TRBJ2-7; possibly TRBD2 for D (5 bases). The CDR3 is made up of 16 amino acids. Germline CDR1 and CDR2: SEHNR and FQNEAQ (reference sequence). V dropped 7 bases and J dropped 1 base, with 20 bases sitting between them. The CDR3 DNA reads as TGTGCCAGCACCCCCCTTGGGCAAGAGGGTTCCTACGAGCAGTACTTC. Translation gives CASTPLGQEGSYEQYF.

The CDR3 bases are TGTGCCACCAGCAGACCGGGACTAGCGGGAGGCATCCCCTACGAGCAGTACTTC. Its protein is CATSRPGLAGGIPYEQYF. This chain uses TRBV15 with TRBJ2-7, with TRBD2 identical over 15 bases. V lost 2 bases and J lost 2; bases outside the gene matches: 7. CDR3 length: 18 amino acids. CDR1 is LNHNV, CDR2 YYDKDF, per germline (reference sequence).

The chain couples TRBV6-5 to TRBJ2-5; no firm D call. Germline CDR1 reads MNHEY; CDR2 reads SVGAGI. V lost 2 bases and J 0 bases, leaving 7 bases between the germline ends. The CDR3 contains 14 residues. DNA for the CDR3: TGTGCCAGCAGTTACCACAAGTACCAAGAGACCCAGTACTTC. This translates into CASSYHKYQETQYF.

This clonotype was observed a few times. This rearrangement joins TRBV12-3 or TRBV12-4 to TRBJ2-7, with unresolved D. This CDR3 has 17 residues. Trimming took off 3 bases at V and 2 bases at J, with 20 bases between the two ends. CDR3 nucleotides: TGTGCCAGCAGTTTGGCGTCCGGACGGACGGTACCCTACGAGCAGTACTTC. This gives the protein CASSLASGRTVPYEQYF.

This clonotype came up many times. CDR3 protein: CSGTTSGRGGGDIQYF. CDR3 coding DNA: TGCAGTGGGACGACTAGCGGGAGGGGGGGTGGTGACATTCAGTACTTC. The genes are TRBV20-1 and TRBJ2-4; TRBD2 matches at 14 bases. The CDR3 has 16 residues. With 7 bases clipped from V and 8 bases from J, the junction kept 13 bases outside the gene matches. CDR1 and CDR2 from the germline V gene are DFQATT and SNEGSKA (reference sequence).

This clonotype was detected a few times. The genes are TRBV7-9 and TRBJ2-3; D unclear. CDR1 and CDR2 from the germline V gene are SEHNR and FQNEAQ (reference sequence). Trimming took off 5 bases at V and 2 bases at J, with 14 bases between the two ends. The CDR3 is 15 residues long. The CDR3 coding sequence is TGTGCCAGCAGCCAGCCAAGGGTTCACACAGATACGCAGTATTTT. The encoded protein is CASSQPRVHTDTQYF.

The CDR3 nucleotides read TGCAGCGTCCCACCGGGGTCGGGGACCGGGGAGCTGTTTTTT. It specifies CSVPPGSGTGELFF. The gene calls are TRBV29-1 and TRBJ2-2; TRBD2 might be the D (5 bases). V lost 6 bases and J 5 bases, leaving 16 bases between the germline ends. From germline, CDR1 is SQVTM and CDR2 ANQGSEA. The CDR3 loop spans 14 amino acids.

The rearrangement links TRBV19 to TRBJ2-1; 7 nucleotides agree with TRBD2. CDR3 length equals 16 residues. V shed 4 bases, J shed 2 bases, and the junction held 8 bases outside the gene matches. Germline CDR1 LNHDA, CDR2 SQIVND (reference sequence). DNA for the CDR3: TGTGCCAGTAGTACCATGAGCGGGATTCCCTACAATGAGCAGTTCTTC. Translating it yields CASSTMSGIPYNEQFF.

This clonotype was counted between two and nine times. The chain uses TRBV7-2 and TRBJ2-2; unclear D gene. The CDR3 covers 16 residues. The germline V and J ends were trimmed by 5 bases and 0 bases, with 13 bases remaining between them. Germline-derived CDR1 and CDR2 are SGHTA and FQGNSA. DNA of the CDR3: TGTGCCAGCAGCCGACCGGTGGGTTCGAACACCGGGGAGCTGTTTTTT. This sequence encodes CASSRPVGSNTGELFF.

This chain links TRBV20-1 with TRBJ2-2; 11 positions agree with TRBD2. V lost 3 bases to trimming and J lost 0 bases; unmatched junction nucleotides: 6. CDR3 length: 17 residues. The germline V gene has CDR1 DFQATT and CDR2 SNEGSKA (reference sequence). This CDR3 is CSARKLAGAPNTGELFF. Here the CDR3 DNA reads TGCAGTGCTAGGAAACTAGCGGGAGCCCCGAACACCGGGGAGCTGTTTTTT.

This clonotype was counted at least ten times. The J gene is TRBJ2-5, the V gene TRBV20-1; D is unresolved. Germline loops: CDR1 DFQATT, CDR2 SNEGSKA (reference sequence). V lost 4 bases and J lost 4, with 7 bases in between. The CDR3 length is 11 residues. As DNA, the CDR3 is TGCAGTGCTACAGACCGAGAGACCCAGTACTTC. This translates into CSATDRETQYF.

This clonotype has only a few counts. The V and J genes are TRBV24-1 and TRBJ2-1; 8 bases map to TRBD2. V trimming: 8 bases; J trimming: 7 bases; junction bases outside the gene matches: 6. This CDR3 has 13 amino acids. Germline CDR1 reads KGHDR; CDR2 reads SFDVKD. The CDR3 nucleotides are TGTGCCACCAACGGGAGGGCCAAGAATGAGCAGTTCTTC. It encodes CATNGRAKNEQFF.

This sequence joins TRBV28 and TRBJ2-7; 11 bases line up with TRBD2. V dropped 6 bases and J dropped 1; count of bases not matched to a gene: 11. The CDR3 has 17 residues. CDR1 is MDHEN and CDR2 is SYDVKM in the germline V gene. In DNA, the CDR3 is TGTGCCAGCAGCCAGTTGAGAGGACTAGCGGGTTCCTACGAGCAGTACTTC. Its protein product is CASSQLRGLAGSYEQYF.

V usage is TRBV5-4 and J usage is TRBJ2-3; D remains unclear. The germline CDR1 and CDR2 sequences are SGHNT and YYREEE (reference sequence). Trimming removed 1 base from V and 3 bases from J, with 12 bases in between. The CDR3 totals 15 residues. Written as DNA, the CDR3 is TGTGCCAGCAGCTTGTGGGTGTTAAGGACAGATACGCAGTATTTT. Protein sequence: CASSLWVLRTDTQYF.